This T cell receptor beta chain emerged from a study of blood T cell repertoires in COVID-19. Across the study: Spain, Italy and the United States supplied samples that represented acute and convalescent COVID-19.

Everyone who took part was roughly 18 to 90 years old, and they came from about two dozen US areas. Per the authors' pipeline: Amplification from reference gene primers served as the basis for estimated nucleated cell counts. Libraries were prepared by immunoSEQ multiplex PCR; TCRdb keeps only in-frame clonotypes and omits some of them. That table supplies the V and J calls and clone size; D and trimming were determined from the DNA. The sample shows 150,000 to 200,000 clones, roughly 80% of them seen only once. The table lists this clone with a few counts. The specimen was PBMCs or T cells enriched from blood (not recorded which). The source is a man in his fifties who had recovered from COVID-19.

The CDR3 coding sequence is TGTGCCAGCAGTAGGACTAGCGGAGGGAATGAGCAGTTCTTC. As protein: CASSRTSGGNEQFF. J is TRBJ2-1 and V is TRBV2, with TRBD2 identical over 10 bases. This CDR3 has 14 amino acids. Unmatched junction bases numbered 5, after V lost 5 bases and J lost 7 bases. The germline V gene has CDR1 SNHLY and CDR2 FYNNEI. The whole variable domain, remainder taken from reference TRBV2 and TRBJ2-1, is EPEVTQTPSHQVTQMGQEVILRCVPISNHLYFYWYRQILGQKVEFLVSFYNNEISEKSEIFDDQFSVERPDGSNFTLKIRSTKLEDSAMYFCASSRTSGGNEQFFGPGTRLTVL.